These 7 T cell receptor beta chains were sequenced from one sample in a study of CD8 T cells in ankylosing spondylitis. TCRdb passed the 5' RACE reads through MiXCR, listing each CDR3 protein once. The repertoire has around 230,000 distinct CDR3 sequences, roughly 8.6% of them found once; the top ten carry 6.8%. Sequenced material: blood, either unsorted or a sorted T cell fraction (not recorded which). The receptors derive from a male donor with ankylosing spondylitis or in good health (not recorded which).

This clonotype showed up just a few times. DNA of the CDR3: TGTGCCACCAGTGGAACGGTGGGGGGTAGGGAGCAGTTCTTC. Translating it yields CATSGTVGGREQFF. The V call is TRBV24-1, the J call TRBJ2-1; possible D gene TRBD2, 6 bases. Trimming removed 5 bases at V and 10 bases at J, with 17 bases between. Germline values: CDR1 KGHDR, CDR2 SFDVKD. The CDR3 consists of 14 residues.

This chain uses TRBV9 with TRBJ2-2; TRBD2 matches at 9 bases. Trimming at V came to 1 base and at J to 7 bases, leaving 11 bases not matched to a gene. The CDR3 sequence is 17 residues long. Looked up from germline, CDR1 is SGDLS and CDR2 is YYNGEE. The CDR3 loop reads CASSVFPAGGQGGELFF. The DNA of the CDR3 is TGTGCCAGCAGCGTATTTCCAGCGGGGGGACAAGGCGGGGAGCTGTTTTTT.

This rearrangement joins TRBV29-1 to TRBJ2-7; a possible D gene is TRBD2 (5 bases). The CDR3 sequence is 11 residues long. The germline gives CDR1 SQVTM, CDR2 ANQGSEA. The CDR3 DNA is TGCAGAGCAAATCGGGACTACGAGCAGTACTTC. This translates into CRANRDYEQYF.

Comment on this clonotype: One base away lies a much larger clone, so this may be a sequencing read error. The rearrangement links TRBV12-3 or TRBV12-4 to TRBJ1-2; D gene ambiguous. This CDR3 comprises 15 residues. V was trimmed by 10 bases and J by 4 bases, leaving 22 bases between them. CDR3: CANSPRPGRPYGYTF. The CDR3 DNA follows: TGTGCCAACAGCCCCCGGCCGGGTAGACCCTATGGCTACACCTTC.

In its sample, this clonotype was seen many times. The V and J genes are TRBV18 and TRBJ1-2, with D uncertain. Trimming shortened V by 1 base and J by 4 bases, and 7 bases separated the two germline ends. This CDR3 is 13 amino acids long. CDR1 is KGHSH, CDR2 LQKENI, per germline. CDR3 residues: CASSPRGGYGYTF. The CDR3 nucleotides read TGTGCCAGCTCACCACGGGGTGGCTATGGCTACACCTTC.

This clonotype has ten or more counts. This chain links TRBV19 with TRBJ2-7, with D tentatively TRBD2 (5 bases). The CDR3 is 14 residues long. The germline gives CDR1 LNHDA, CDR2 SQIVND (reference sequence). The germline V and J ends were trimmed by 0 bases and 3 bases, with 9 bases remaining between them. In DNA, the CDR3 is TGTGCCAGTAGTATAGAACTAGTGAACTACGAGCAGTACTTC. This translates into CASSIELVNYEQYF.

This clonotype has a count of ten or more. The J gene is TRBJ2-7, the V gene TRBV3-1; D not resolved. Germline V gene data show CDR1 as LGHDT and CDR2 as YNNKEL (reference sequence). The V and J ends lost 4 bases and 5 bases respectively, with 15 bases between them. This CDR3 spans 14 amino acids. The CDR3 reads CASSPRLVSNEQYF. The CDR3 DNA sequence: TGTGCCAGCAGCCCGAGACTTGTATCCAACGAGCAGTACTTC.